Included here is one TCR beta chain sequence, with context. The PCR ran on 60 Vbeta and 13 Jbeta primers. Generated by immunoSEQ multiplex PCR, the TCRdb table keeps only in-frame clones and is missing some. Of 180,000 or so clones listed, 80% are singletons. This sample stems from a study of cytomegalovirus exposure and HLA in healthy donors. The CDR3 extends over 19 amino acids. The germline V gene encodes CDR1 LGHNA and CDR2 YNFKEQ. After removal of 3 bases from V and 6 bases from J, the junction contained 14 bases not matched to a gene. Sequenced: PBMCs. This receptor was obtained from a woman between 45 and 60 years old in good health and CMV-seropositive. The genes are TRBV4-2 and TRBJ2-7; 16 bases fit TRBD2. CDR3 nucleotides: TGTGCCAGCAGCCACAAAACACCGGGACTAGCGGGAGGGATTCCCGAGCAGTACTTC. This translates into CASSHKTPGLAGGIPEQYF.